One and the same sample provided the 30 T cell receptor beta chains below, sequenced in a study of OX40 agonist ivuxolimab in advanced cancers. TCRdb keeps only in-frame clones here, not all; method: immunoSEQ multiplex PCR. Of about 82,000 clones listed, roughly 90% are singletons. The material sequenced was CD4+ or CD8+ T cells sorted from blood, taken in a trial of the OX40 agonist ivuxolimab. The receptors derive from an adult with an advanced solid tumor such as melanoma, head and neck, liver or kidney cancer.

The chain links TRBV2 to TRBJ2-2; possible D gene TRBD2, 6 bases. V lost 10 bases and J 4 bases, leaving 19 bases between the germline ends. The CDR3 contains 15 residues. In germline, CDR1 is SNHLY, CDR2 FYNNEI. CDR3: CATHENGEATGELFF. The CDR3 region has the DNA TGTGCCACCCACGAGAACGGGGAGGCCACCGGGGAGCTGTTTTTT.

The chain has TRBV5-1 and TRBJ2-1; 9 bases fit TRBD1. The trim removed 3 bases at V and 3 bases at J, leaving 4 bases unmatched. The CDR3 has 15 amino acids. Germline V gene lookup returns CDR1 SGHRS and CDR2 YFSETQ. The CDR3 loop reads CASSSPGQGYNEQFF. In DNA, the CDR3 is TGCGCCAGCAGCTCACCGGGACAGGGCTACAATGAGCAGTTCTTC.

The sample holds one count of this clone. The V and J genes are TRBV15 and TRBJ1-5; D gene uncertain. V was pared by 0 bases and J by 7 bases, with 10 bases between. CDR3 length: 14 residues. Germline V lookup: CDR1 LNHNV, CDR2 YYDKDF (reference sequence). CDR3 in amino acids: CATSRDVGDQPQHF. In DNA, the CDR3 is TGTGCCACCAGCAGAGATGTTGGCGACCAGCCCCAGCATTTT.

The chain is built from TRBV9 and TRBJ2-5; D unclear. From germline, CDR1 is SGDLS and CDR2 YYNGEE. The CDR3 is 12 amino acids. The V end was cut by 4 bases, the J end by 3 bases, with 7 bases between. The CDR3, as DNA: TGTGCCAGCAGCAGGTCAGAAGAGACCCAGTACTTC. Translation gives CASSRSEETQYF.

As DNA, the CDR3 is TGTGCCAGCAGTCCCCTGAGGACTAGCGGGCGGCATACAGATACGCAGTATTTT. It encodes CASSPLRTSGRHTDTQYF. The rearrangement joins TRBV28 to TRBJ2-3; 11 bases map to TRBD2. Germline V gene lookup returns CDR1 MDHEN and CDR2 SYDVKM. V trimming: 5 bases; J trimming: 3 bases; junction bases outside the gene matches: 13. This CDR3 region has 18 residues.

The chain couples TRBV6-1 to TRBJ2-6; 8 bases align to TRBD1. The CDR3 is 15 residues long. Germline CDR1 and CDR2: MNHNS and SASEGT. The J segment lost 0 bases and the V segment lost 8 bases, leaving 3 bases of the junction unmatched. The CDR3 bases are TGTGCCAGCCGGACAGGGACCTCTGGGGCCAACGTCCTGACTTTC. Its translation is CASRTGTSGANVLTF.

This clone was recorded a few times. The chain recombines TRBV30 with TRBJ1-4, with D perhaps TRBD1 (5 bases). V was trimmed by 2 bases and J by 15 bases, leaving 19 bases between them. The CDR3 runs 13 residues. Germline V gene data show CDR1 as GTSNPN and CDR2 as SVGIG (reference sequence). For the CDR3, the DNA is TGTGCCTGGAGTCAAGGGGCACAAATGAGGTTGTTTTTT. Translated, it gives CAWSQGAQMRLFF.

The rearrangement joins TRBV28 to TRBJ2-5; D is perhaps TRBD2 (5 bases). V was cut by 5 bases and J by 1 base, with 17 bases left in between. Per germline, CDR1 MDHEN and CDR2 SYDVKM. The CDR3 runs to 16 residues. CDR3 loop: CASSPRGSGPQETQYF. The DNA for the CDR3 is TGTGCCAGCAGTCCCCGGGGAAGCGGTCCCCAAGAGACCCAGTACTTC.

The V gene is TRBV6-5, the J gene TRBJ1-1; D unresolved. CDR1 and CDR2 from the germline V gene are MNHEY and SVGAGI. This CDR3 spans 13 amino acids. V was pared by 7 bases and J by 4 bases, with 13 bases between. The CDR3 nucleotides read TGTGCCAGCAAGACGGTGGCGAGCACTGAAGCTTTCTTT. Translated: CASKTVASTEAFF.

This chain uses TRBV6-6 with TRBJ1-2; D perhaps matches TRBD1 (5 bases). The V and J ends lost 6 bases and 7 bases respectively, with 21 bases between them. Germline CDR1 and CDR2: MNHNY and SVGAGI (reference sequence). This CDR3 spans 15 amino acids. The CDR3 region has the DNA TGTGCCAGCAGGGACCTGGGCAGGGTGTTTATTGGCTACACCTTC. Its protein product is CASRDLGRVFIGYTF.

This clone was picked up one time. The chain combines TRBV18 with TRBJ1-5; TRBD1 matches 8 bases. This CDR3 comprises 15 residues. Germline V gene lookup returns CDR1 KGHSH and CDR2 LQKENI. The J segment lost 4 bases and the V segment lost 4 bases, leaving 6 bases of the junction unmatched. CDR3 in amino acids: CASSLQGAHNQPQHF. CDR3 nucleotides: TGTGCCAGCTCACTCCAGGGGGCGCATAATCAGCCCCAGCATTTT.

The chain couples TRBV7-9 to TRBJ2-2; TRBD1 agrees at 10 bases. This CDR3 is built from 17 residues. J gave up 4 bases and V 1 base, and 6 bases lay outside the gene matches. Germline V gene lookup returns CDR1 SEHNR and CDR2 FQNEAQ (reference sequence). CDR3 coding DNA: TGTGCCAGCAGCTTAGGCCGGACAGGGGGAAGCACCGGGGAGCTGTTTTTT. Translation gives CASSLGRTGGSTGELFF.

This chain connects TRBV28 to TRBJ1-4; 10 bases match TRBD1. The V segment lost 6 bases and the J segment 11 bases; nucleotides outside the gene matches: 12. Germline CDR1 is MDHEN and CDR2 is SYDVKM. The CDR3 runs 15 residues. The CDR3 nucleotides read TGTGCCAGCAGCCGATACCGGACAGGGGGGGATAAACTGTTTTTT. This sequence encodes CASSRYRTGGDKLFF. The complete variable domain, with remaining parts taken from reference TRBV28 and TRBJ1-4, reads DVKVTQSSRYLVKRTGEKVFLECVQDMDHENMFWYRQDPGLGLRLIYFSYDVKMKEKGDIPEGYSVSREKKERFSLILESASTNQTSMYLCASSRYRTGGDKLFFGSGTQLSVL.

The V call is TRBV25-1, the J call TRBJ1-5; D might be TRBD1 (5 bases). This CDR3 region has 14 residues. V was trimmed by 8 bases and J by 7 bases, leaving 18 bases between them. The V gene's germline CDR1 is MGHDK and CDR2 SYGVNS. The CDR3 DNA sequence: TGTGCCAGCGGCCCTCTAGGGGACGGGCAGCCCCAGCATTTT. As protein: CASGPLGDGQPQHF.

This clone was seen more than once but under ten times. The chain joins TRBV5-1 to TRBJ2-3; 7 nucleotides agree with TRBD1. The V gene's germline CDR1 is SGHRS and CDR2 YFSETQ. The V segment lost 4 bases and the J segment 3 bases; nucleotides outside the gene matches: 5. CDR3 size: 14 residues. The CDR3 protein is CASSIGQVTDTQYF. Here the CDR3 DNA reads TGCGCCAGCAGCATCGGACAGGTGACAGATACGCAGTATTTT.

The rearrangement links TRBV5-1 to TRBJ2-1; TRBD2 agrees at 9 bases. The V segment lost 4 bases and the J segment 0 bases; nucleotides outside the gene matches: 2. Per the germline V gene, CDR1 is SGHRS and CDR2 is YFSETQ. The CDR3 contains 15 residues. The CDR3 reads CASSGAGGSYNEQFF. The CDR3 coding sequence is TGCGCCAGCAGCGGAGCGGGGGGCTCCTACAATGAGCAGTTCTTC.

The chain couples TRBV15 to TRBJ1-4; 10 positions match TRBD1. The CDR3 consists of 16 residues. Germline V gene lookup returns CDR1 LNHNV and CDR2 YYDKDF (reference sequence). The V and J ends lost 1 base and 7 bases, in that order; junction bases with no gene match: 6. CDR3 in DNA: TGTGCCACCAGCAGAGCCCGACAGGGGGCGGTTGAAAAACTGTTTTTT. This codes for CATSRARQGAVEKLFF.

This chain uses TRBV7-9 with TRBJ2-1, with 10 bases matching TRBD2. Germline loops: CDR1 SEHNR, CDR2 FQNEAQ (reference sequence). Losses at the gene ends were 5 bases for V and 9 bases for J; bases not matched to a gene: 10. The CDR3 runs 15 residues. Written as DNA, the CDR3 is TGTGCCAGCAGCGGCGAACTAGCGGGATTGGTTGAGCAGTTCTTC. Translation gives CASSGELAGLVEQFF.

This rearrangement joins TRBV19 to TRBJ2-1; 9 nucleotides match TRBD2. This CDR3 is 15 amino acids long. V dropped 4 bases and J dropped 3; count of bases not matched to a gene: 4. Germline V gives CDR1 LNHDA, CDR2 SQIVND (reference sequence). Here the CDR3 reads CASSRASGVYNEQFF. In nucleotides, the CDR3 is TGTGCCAGTAGTAGAGCTAGCGGGGTCTACAATGAGCAGTTCTTC.

V usage is TRBV30 and J usage is TRBJ2-5, with D perhaps matching TRBD2 (5 bases). CDR3 length: 13 residues. V was pared by 2 bases and J by 2 bases, with 9 bases between. Per germline, CDR1 GTSNPN and CDR2 SVGIG (reference sequence). The CDR3 sequence is CAWSNDYQETQYF. The CDR3 bases are TGTGCCTGGAGTAATGACTATCAAGAGACCCAGTACTTC.

The chain has TRBV10-1 and TRBJ1-3, with D unclear. CDR1 and CDR2 (germline): WNHNN, SYGVQD (reference sequence). V lost 11 bases and J lost 0, with 11 bases in between. CDR3 size: 13 residues. The CDR3 protein is CAPFLVSGNTIYF. The CDR3 DNA reads as TGCGCCCCTTTTCTCGTCTCTGGAAACACCATATATTTT.

This chain connects TRBV5-6 to TRBJ2-1; D is ambiguous. The length of the CDR3 is 13 residues. Trimming pared 6 bases from V and 4 bases from J, leaving 11 bases between. Germline V CDR1 and CDR2: SGHDT, YYEEEE. This chain's CDR3 is CASTLAVYNEQFF. The CDR3 bases are TGTGCCAGCACCCTGGCTGTGTACAATGAGCAGTTCTTC. The full variable domain, its missing parts supplied by reference TRBV5-6 and TRBJ2-1, is DAGVTQSPTHLIKTRGQQVTLRCSPKSGHDTVSWYQQALGQGPQFIFQYYEEEERQRGNFPDRFSGHQFPNYSSELNVNALLLGDSALYLCASTLAVYNEQFFGPGTRLTVL.

The table lists this clone with a few counts. The chain joins TRBV18 to TRBJ2-2, with D possibly matching TRBD2 (5 bases). Germline CDR1 and CDR2: KGHSH and LQKENI. The CDR3 is made up of 15 amino acids. V lost 2 bases to trimming and J lost 3 bases, with 10 bases between them. The CDR3 is CASSPRTRDTGELFF. The CDR3 DNA sequence: TGTGCCAGCTCACCAAGAACGAGGGACACCGGGGAGCTGTTTTTT.

The chain employs TRBV5-1 and TRBJ2-2; 7 nucleotides align to TRBD1. The V gene end was trimmed by 3 bases and the J gene end by 8 bases; junction bases not matched to a gene: 13. CDR1 is SGHRS, CDR2 YFSETQ, per germline. The CDR3 length is 16 residues. The CDR3 sequence is CASSSGTDPDAGELFF. As DNA, the CDR3 is TGCGCCAGCAGCTCCGGGACAGACCCCGATGCAGGGGAGCTGTTTTTT.

The chain couples TRBV5-1 to TRBJ1-4; TRBD1 matches 7 bases. This CDR3 contains 14 residues. After removal of 2 bases from V and 7 bases from J, the junction contained 5 bases not matched to a gene. CDR1 is SGHRS, CDR2 YFSETQ, per germline. The CDR3 is CASSFRTGVEKLFF. In DNA, the CDR3 is TGCGCCAGCAGCTTCAGGACAGGCGTTGAAAAACTGTTTTTT.

The DNA of the CDR3 is TGTGCCAGCAGCTTAGCGCTCGGTCAGCAATCCTACAATGAGCAGTTCTTC. Amino acids: CASSLALGQQSYNEQFF. The chain links TRBV7-9 to TRBJ2-1; no definite D call. Between the trimmed V and J ends, which lost 0 bases and 1 base, there was a span of 13 bases. The CDR3 has 17 amino acids. The V gene's germline CDR1 is SEHNR and CDR2 FQNEAQ (reference sequence).

This sequence joins TRBV18 and TRBJ1-1, with D possibly TRBD1 on 6 matching bases. The CDR3 is 16 residues long. Germline CDR1 is KGHSH and CDR2 is LQKENI. Trimming cost V 0 bases and J 5 bases, with 16 bases left between them. For the CDR3, the DNA is TGTGCCAGCTCACCACCGGGGGCGAGGTCGGTTACTGAAGCTTTCTTT. Translation gives CASSPPGARSVTEAFF.

This rearrangement joins TRBV7-6 to TRBJ2-7, with TRBD1 as a possible D gene (6 bases). The CDR3 covers 15 residues. Germline CDR1 is SGHVS and CDR2 is FNYEAQ. V lost 4 bases, J lost 7 bases, and 20 bases lay in between. In DNA, the CDR3 is TGTGCCAGCAGCTCTGCTTTTTCAGGGGCAAGGGAGCAGTACTTC. It is translated as CASSSAFSGAREQYF.

J is TRBJ1-1 and V is TRBV18; D call uncertain. Trimming took off 3 bases at V and 2 bases at J, with 13 bases between the two ends. Germline V gene sequence: CDR1 KGHSH, CDR2 LQKENI. This CDR3 comprises 15 residues. The CDR3 sequence is CASSPSYGSNTEAFF. CDR3 nucleotide sequence: TGTGCCAGCTCACCCTCCTACGGCAGCAACACTGAAGCTTTCTTT.

There are a few counts of this clone. Within the sample, other DNA sequences also encode this same CDR3. The chain carries TRBV7-3 and TRBJ2-3; TRBD2 aligns across 11 bases. The junction had 6 bases not matched to a gene; V was cut back by 2 bases and J by 5 bases. This CDR3 has 16 amino acids. Germline-derived CDR1 and CDR2 are SGHTA and FQGTGA. The CDR3 region is CASSLRLAGGGDTQYF. CDR3 DNA: TGTGCCAGCAGCTTACGTCTAGCGGGGGGCGGAGATACGCAGTATTTT.